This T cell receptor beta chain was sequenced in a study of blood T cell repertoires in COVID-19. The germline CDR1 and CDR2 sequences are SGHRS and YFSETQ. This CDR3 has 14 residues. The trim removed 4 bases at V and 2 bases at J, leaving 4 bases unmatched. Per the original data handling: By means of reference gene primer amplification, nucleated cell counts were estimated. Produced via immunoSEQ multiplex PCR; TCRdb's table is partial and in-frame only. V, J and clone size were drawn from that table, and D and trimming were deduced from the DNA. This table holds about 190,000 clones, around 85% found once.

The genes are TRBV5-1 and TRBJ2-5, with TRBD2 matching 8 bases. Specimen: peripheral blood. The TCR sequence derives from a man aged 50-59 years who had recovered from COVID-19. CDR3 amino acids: CASSPGGGQETQYF. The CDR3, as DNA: TGCGCCAGCAGCCCGGGGGGGGGTCAAGAGACCCAGTACTTC.